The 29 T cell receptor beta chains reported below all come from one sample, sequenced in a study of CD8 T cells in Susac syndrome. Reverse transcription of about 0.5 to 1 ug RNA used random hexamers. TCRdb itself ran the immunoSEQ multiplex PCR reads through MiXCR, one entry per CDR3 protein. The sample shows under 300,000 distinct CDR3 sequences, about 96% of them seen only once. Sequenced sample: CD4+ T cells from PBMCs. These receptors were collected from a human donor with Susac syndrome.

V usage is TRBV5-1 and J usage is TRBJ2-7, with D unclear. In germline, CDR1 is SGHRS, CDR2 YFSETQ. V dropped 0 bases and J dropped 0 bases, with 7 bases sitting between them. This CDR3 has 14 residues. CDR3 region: CASSLEESSYEQYF. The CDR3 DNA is TGCGCCAGCAGCTTGGAAGAAAGCTCCTACGAGCAGTACTTC.

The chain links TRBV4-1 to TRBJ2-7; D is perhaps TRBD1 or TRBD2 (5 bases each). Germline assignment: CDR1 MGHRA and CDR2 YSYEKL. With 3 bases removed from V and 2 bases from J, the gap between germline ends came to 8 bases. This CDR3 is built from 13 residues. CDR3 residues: CASSQGVTYEQYF. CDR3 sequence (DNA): TGCGCCAGCAGCCAGGGGGTTACCTACGAGCAGTACTTC.

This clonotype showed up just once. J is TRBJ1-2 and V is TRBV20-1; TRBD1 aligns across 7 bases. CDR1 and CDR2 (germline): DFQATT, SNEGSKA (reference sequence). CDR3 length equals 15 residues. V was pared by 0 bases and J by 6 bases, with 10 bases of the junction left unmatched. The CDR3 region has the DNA TGCAGTGCTAGAGATGAGTTCTATCAGGGGGATGGCTACACCTTC. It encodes CSARDEFYQGDGYTF.

CDR3 loop: CASSLGAALTF. CDR3 sequence (DNA): TGTGCCAGCAGTTTAGGGGCAGCTCTCACCTTC. The chain is built from TRBV12-3 or TRBV12-4 and TRBJ1-2; unclear D gene. The CDR3 extends over 11 amino acids. Trimming cost V 1 base and J 13 bases, with 10 bases left between them.

Here the CDR3 DNA reads TGTGCCAGCATCGAGACACCCTCGACAGACACATCCCCCTATGGCTACACCTTC. Residues: CASIETPSTDTSPYGYTF. The genes are TRBV2 and TRBJ1-2; tentative D call: TRBD1 (5 bases). From germline, CDR1 is SNHLY and CDR2 FYNNEI. This CDR3 region has 18 residues. V was trimmed by 7 bases and J by 4 bases, leaving 28 bases between them. Looking up the rest from reference TRBV2 and TRBJ1-2 gives the full variable domain: EPEVTQTPSHQVTQMGQEVILRCVPISNHLYFYWYRQILGQKVEFLVSFYNNEISEKSEIFDDQFSVERPDGSNFTLKIRSTKLEDSAMYFCASIETPSTDTSPYGYTFGSGTRLTVV.

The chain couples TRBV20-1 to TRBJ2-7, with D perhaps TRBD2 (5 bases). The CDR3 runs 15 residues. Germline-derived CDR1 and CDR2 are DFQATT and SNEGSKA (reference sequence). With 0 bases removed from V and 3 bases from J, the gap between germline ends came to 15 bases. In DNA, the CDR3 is TGCAGTGCTAGAGATCCCCCAAGCGGAATCTACGAGCAGTACTTC. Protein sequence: CSARDPPSGIYEQYF.

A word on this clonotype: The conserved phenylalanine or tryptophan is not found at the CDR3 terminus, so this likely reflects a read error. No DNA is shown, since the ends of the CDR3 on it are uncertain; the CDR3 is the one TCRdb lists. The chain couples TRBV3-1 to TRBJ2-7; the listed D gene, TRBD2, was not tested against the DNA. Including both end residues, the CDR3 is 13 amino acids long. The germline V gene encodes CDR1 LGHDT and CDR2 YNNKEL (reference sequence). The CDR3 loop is CASSVTRGGTLYL.

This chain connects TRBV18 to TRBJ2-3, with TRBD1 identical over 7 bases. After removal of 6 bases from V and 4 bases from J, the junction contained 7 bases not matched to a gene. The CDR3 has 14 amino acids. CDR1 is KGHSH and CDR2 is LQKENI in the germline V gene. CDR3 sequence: CASSPDRVADTQYF. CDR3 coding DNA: TGTGCCAGCTCCCCAGACAGGGTAGCAGATACGCAGTATTTT.

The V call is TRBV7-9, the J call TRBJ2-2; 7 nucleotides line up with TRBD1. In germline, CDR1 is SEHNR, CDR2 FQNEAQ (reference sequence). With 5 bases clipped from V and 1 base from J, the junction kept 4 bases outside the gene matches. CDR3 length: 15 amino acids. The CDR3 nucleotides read TGTGCCAGCAGCCTTACAGGGGAGAACACCGGGGAGCTGTTTTTT. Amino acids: CASSLTGENTGELFF.

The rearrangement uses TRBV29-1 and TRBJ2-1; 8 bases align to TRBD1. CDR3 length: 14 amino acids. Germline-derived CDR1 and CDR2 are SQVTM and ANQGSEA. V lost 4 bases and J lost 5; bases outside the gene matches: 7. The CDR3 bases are TGCAGCGTTGTTAAACAGGGGGTCGACAATGAGCAGTTCTTC. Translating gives CSVVKQGVDNEQFF.

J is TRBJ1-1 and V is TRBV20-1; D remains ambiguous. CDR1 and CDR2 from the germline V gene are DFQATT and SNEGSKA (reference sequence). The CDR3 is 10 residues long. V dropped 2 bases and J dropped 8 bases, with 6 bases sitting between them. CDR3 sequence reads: CSARSQEAFF. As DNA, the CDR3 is TGCAGTGCTAGAAGCCAAGAAGCTTTCTTT.

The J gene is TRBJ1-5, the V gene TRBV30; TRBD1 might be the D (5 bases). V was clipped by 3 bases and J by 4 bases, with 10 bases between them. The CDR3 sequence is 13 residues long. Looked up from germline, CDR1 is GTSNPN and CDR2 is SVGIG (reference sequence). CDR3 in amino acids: CAWRGGGNQPQHF. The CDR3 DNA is TGTGCCTGGAGGGGGGGAGGAAATCAGCCCCAGCATTTT.

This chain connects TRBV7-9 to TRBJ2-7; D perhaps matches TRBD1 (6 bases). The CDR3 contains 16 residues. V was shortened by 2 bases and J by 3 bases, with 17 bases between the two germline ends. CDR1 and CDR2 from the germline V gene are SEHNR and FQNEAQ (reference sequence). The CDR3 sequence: CASSLSSGAGIYEQYF. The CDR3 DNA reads TGTGCCAGCAGCTTATCGTCAGGGGCTGGGATCTACGAGCAGTACTTC.

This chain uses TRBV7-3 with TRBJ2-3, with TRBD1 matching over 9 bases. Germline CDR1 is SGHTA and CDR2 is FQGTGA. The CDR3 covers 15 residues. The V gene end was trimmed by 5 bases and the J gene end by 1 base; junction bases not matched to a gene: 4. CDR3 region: CASSPQGARTDTQYF. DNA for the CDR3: TGTGCCAGCAGCCCACAGGGGGCCCGCACAGATACGCAGTATTTT.

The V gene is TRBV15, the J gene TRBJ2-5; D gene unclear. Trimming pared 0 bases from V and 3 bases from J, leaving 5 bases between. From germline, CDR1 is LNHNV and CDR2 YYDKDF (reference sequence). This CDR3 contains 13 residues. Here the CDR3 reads CATSRDLKETQYF. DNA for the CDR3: TGTGCCACCAGCAGAGATCTTAAAGAGACCCAGTACTTC.

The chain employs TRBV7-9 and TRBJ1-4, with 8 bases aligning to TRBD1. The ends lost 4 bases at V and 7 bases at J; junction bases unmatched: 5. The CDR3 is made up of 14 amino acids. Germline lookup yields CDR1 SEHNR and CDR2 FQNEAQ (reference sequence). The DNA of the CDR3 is TGTGCCAGCAGCTCCGGACAGGGATTTGAAAAACTGTTTTTT. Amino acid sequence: CASSSGQGFEKLFF.

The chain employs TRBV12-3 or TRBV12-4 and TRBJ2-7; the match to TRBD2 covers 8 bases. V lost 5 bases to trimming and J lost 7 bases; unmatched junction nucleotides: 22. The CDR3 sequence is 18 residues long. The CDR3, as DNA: TGTGCCAGCAGTCCTCCCATACCCTTAACGGGCCCGGGAGGGGAGCAGTACTTC. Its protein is CASSPPIPLTGPGGEQYF.

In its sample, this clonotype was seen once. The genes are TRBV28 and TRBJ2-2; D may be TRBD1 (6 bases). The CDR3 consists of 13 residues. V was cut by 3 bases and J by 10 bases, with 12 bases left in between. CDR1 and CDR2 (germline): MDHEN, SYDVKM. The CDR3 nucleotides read TGTGCCAGCAGTTTCCAAGACAGGAAGGAGCTGTTTTTT. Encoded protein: CASSFQDRKELFF.

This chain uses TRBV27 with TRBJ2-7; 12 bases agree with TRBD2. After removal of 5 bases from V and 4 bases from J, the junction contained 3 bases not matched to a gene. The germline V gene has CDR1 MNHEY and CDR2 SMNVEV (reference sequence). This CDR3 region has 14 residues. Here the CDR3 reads CASSRLAGVYEQYF. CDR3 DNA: TGTGCCAGCAGTCGACTAGCGGGAGTATACGAGCAGTACTTC.

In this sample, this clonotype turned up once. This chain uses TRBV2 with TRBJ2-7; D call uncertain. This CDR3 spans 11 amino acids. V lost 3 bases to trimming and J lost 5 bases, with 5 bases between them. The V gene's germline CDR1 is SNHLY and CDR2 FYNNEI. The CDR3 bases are TGTGCCAGCAGTGAGGCCCACGAGCAGTACTTC. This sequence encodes CASSEAHEQYF.

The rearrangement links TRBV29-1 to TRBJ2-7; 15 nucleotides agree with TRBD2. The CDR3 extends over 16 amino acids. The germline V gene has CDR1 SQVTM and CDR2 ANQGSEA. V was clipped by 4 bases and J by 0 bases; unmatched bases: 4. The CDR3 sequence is CSVGGLAGGFSYEQYF. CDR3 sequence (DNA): TGCAGCGTTGGCGGACTAGCGGGAGGGTTCTCCTACGAGCAGTACTTC.

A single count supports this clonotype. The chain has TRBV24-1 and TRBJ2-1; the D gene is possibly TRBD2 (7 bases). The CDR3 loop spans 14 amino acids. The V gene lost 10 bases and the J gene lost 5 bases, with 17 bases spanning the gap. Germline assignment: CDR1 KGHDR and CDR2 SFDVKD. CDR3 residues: CATGGGRGHNEQFF. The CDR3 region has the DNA TGTGCCACGGGGGGCGGGAGAGGCCACAATGAGCAGTTCTTC.

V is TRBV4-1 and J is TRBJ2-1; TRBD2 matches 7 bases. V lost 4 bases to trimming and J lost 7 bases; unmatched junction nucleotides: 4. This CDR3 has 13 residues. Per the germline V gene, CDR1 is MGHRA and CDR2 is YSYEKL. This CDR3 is CASSPWEGNEQFF. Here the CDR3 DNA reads TGCGCCAGCAGCCCATGGGAGGGGAATGAGCAGTTCTTC.

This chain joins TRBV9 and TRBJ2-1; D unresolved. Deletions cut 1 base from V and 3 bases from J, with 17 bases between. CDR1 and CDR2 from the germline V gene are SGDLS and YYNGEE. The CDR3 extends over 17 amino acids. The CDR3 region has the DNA TGTGCCAGCAGCGTATCGCAATCCAGCAACAGCTACAATGAGCAGTTCTTC. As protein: CASSVSQSSNSYNEQFF.

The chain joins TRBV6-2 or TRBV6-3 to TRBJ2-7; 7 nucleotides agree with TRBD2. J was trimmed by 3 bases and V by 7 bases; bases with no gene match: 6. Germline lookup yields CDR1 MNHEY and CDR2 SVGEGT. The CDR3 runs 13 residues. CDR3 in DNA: TGTGCCAGCAAACCGGGACTACTCTACGAGCAGTACTTC. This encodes CASKPGLLYEQYF.

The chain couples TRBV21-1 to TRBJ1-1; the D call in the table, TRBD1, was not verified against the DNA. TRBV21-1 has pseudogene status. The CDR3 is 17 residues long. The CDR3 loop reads CASSKEFGQGLNTEAFF. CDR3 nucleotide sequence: TGTGCCAGCAGCAAAGAGTTCGGACAGGGTTTGAACACTGAAGCTTTCTTT.

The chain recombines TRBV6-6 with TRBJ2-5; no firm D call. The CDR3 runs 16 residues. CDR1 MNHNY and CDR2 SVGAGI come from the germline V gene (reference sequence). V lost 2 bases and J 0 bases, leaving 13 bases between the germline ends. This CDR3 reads CASSYGQNPYQETQYF. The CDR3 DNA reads TGTGCCAGCAGTTACGGGCAGAACCCGTACCAAGAGACCCAGTACTTC.

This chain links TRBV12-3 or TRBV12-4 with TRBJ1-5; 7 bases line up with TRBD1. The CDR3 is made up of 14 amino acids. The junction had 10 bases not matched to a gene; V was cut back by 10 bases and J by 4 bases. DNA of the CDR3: TGTGCCACTCGCCGAGGGACAGCAAATCAGCCCCAGCATTTT. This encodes CATRRGTANQPQHF.

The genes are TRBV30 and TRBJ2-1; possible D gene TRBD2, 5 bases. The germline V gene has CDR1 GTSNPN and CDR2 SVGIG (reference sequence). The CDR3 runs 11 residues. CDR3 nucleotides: TGTGCGAGGAGGAGTTACAATGAGCAGTTCTTC. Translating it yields CARRSYNEQFF. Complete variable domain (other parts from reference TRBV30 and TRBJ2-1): SQTIHQWPATLVQPVGSPLSLECTVEGTSNPNLYWYRQAAGRGLQLLFYSVGIGQISSEVPQNLSASRPQDRQFILSSKKLLLSDSGFYLCARRSYNEQFFGPGTRLTVL.